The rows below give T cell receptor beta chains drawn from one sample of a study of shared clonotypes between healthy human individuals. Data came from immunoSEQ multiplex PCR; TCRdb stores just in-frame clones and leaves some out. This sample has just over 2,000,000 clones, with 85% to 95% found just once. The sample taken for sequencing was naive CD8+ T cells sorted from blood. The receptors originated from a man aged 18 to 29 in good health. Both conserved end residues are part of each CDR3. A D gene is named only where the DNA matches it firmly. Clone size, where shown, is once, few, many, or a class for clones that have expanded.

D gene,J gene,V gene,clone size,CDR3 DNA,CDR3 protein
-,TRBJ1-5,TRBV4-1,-,TGCGCCAGCAGCAACGTAGATTCCGGGGATCAGCCCCAGCATTTT,CASSNVDSGDQPQHF
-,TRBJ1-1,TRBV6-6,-,TGTGCCAGCGTGGGCACTGAAGCTTTCTTT,CASVGTEAFF
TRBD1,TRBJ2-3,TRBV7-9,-,TGTGCCAGCAGCTGGGGACAGTCAGGAGATACGCAGTATTTT,CASSWGQSGDTQYF
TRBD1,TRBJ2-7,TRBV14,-,TGTGCCAGCAGCCACCGACCGGGACAGGGTACCCACGAGCAGTACTTC,CASSHRPGQGTHEQYF
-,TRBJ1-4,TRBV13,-,TGTGCCAGCAGCTCCTCATTAAAAGAAAAACTGTTTTTT,CASSSSLKEKLFF
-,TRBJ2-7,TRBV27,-,TGTGCCAGCACTCTAGGCGCCGAGCAGTACTTC,CASTLGAEQYF
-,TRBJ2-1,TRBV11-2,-,TGTGCCAGCAGCTTAGGTGGGGGGGCCAATGAGCAGTTCTTC,CASSLGGGANEQFF
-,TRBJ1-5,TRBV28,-,TGTGCCAGCAGTTTAAGCGGGGGCAATCAGCCCCAGCATTTT,CASSLSGGNQPQHF
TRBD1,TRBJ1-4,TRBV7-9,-,TGTGCCAGCAGCGACGGACAGGGATCAACTAATGAAAAACTGTTTTTT,CASSDGQGSTNEKLFF
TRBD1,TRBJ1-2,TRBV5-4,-,TGTGCCAGCAGCTTGTCAGGGGGAGGCTACACCTTC,CASSLSGGGYTF
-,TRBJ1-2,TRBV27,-,TGTGCCAGCAGTTCTAATCCAGATTTCTATGGCTACACCTTC,CASSSNPDFYGYTF
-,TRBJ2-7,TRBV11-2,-,TGTGCCAGCAGCTTAGATCAGGCAGGGTTACCCTACGAGCAGTACTTC,CASSLDQAGLPYEQYF
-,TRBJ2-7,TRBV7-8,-,TGTGCCAGCAGCTTAGAGATTGTGGGAGGAACTTCCTACGAGCAGTACTTC,CASSLEIVGGTSYEQYF
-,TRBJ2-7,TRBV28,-,TGTGCCAGCAGACCGACGGGGCAGTACGAGCAGTACTTC,CASRPTGQYEQYF
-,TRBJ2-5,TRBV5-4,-,TGTGCCAGCAGCCACACAGAAGAGACCCAGTACTTC,CASSHTEETQYF
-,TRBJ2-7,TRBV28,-,TGTGCCTCATCTGGGGGGGGCGCGCAGTACTTC,CASSGGGAQYF
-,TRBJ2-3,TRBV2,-,TGTGCCAGCAGTGACACTTCAGATACGCAGTATTTT,CASSDTSDTQYF
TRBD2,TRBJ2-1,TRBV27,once,TGTGCCAGCGGAGATATAGGGGACTATTACAATGAGCAGTTCTTC,CASGDIGDYYNEQFF